The source of this TCR beta chain is a study of blood T cell repertoires in COVID-19. Study-wide context: Samples of COVID-19 (acute and convalescent) were obtained from the United States, Italy and Spain.

Clones were read by immunoSEQ multiplex PCR, and TCRdb kept only the in-frame ones, dropping some. The repertoire holds some 250,000 clones, with more than 70% as singletons. This CDR3 spans 14 amino acids. The V gene lost 3 bases and the J gene lost 4 bases, with 16 bases spanning the gap. Germline CDR1 and CDR2: SQVTM and ANQGSEA. The sample consisted of peripheral blood. The clonotype comes from a young woman with acute or convalescent COVID-19. The chain employs TRBV29-1 and TRBJ2-7; a weak D match, TRBD2 (6 bases). CDR3 amino acids: CSVDLVGGGYEQYF. The CDR3 DNA sequence: TGCAGCGTTGATCTGGTGGGAGGCGGGTACGAGCAGTACTTC.